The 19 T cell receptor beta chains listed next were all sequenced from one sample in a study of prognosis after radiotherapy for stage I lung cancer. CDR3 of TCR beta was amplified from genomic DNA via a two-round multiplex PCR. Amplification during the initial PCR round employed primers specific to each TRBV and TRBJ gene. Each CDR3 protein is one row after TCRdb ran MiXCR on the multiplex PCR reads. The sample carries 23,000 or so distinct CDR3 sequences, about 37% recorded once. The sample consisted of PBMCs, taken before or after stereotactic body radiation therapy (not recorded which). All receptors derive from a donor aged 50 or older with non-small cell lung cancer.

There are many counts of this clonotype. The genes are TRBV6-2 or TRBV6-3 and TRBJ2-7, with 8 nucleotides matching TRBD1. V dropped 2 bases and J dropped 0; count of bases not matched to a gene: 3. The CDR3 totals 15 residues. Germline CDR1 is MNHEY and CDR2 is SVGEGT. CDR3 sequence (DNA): TGTGCCAGCAGTTACCAGGGGGCGAGCTCCTACGAGCAGTACTTC. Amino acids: CASSYQGASSYEQYF.

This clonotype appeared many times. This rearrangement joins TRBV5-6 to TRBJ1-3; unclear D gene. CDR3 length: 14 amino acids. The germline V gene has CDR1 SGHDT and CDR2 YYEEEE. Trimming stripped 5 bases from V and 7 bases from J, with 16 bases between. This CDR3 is CASSPDGPLNTIYF. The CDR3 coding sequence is TGTGCCAGCAGTCCGGACGGACCACTTAACACCATATATTTT.

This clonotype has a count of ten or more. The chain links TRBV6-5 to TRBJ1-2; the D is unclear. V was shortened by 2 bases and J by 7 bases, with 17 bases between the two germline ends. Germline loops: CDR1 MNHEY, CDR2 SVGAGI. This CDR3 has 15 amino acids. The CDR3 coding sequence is TGTGCCAGCAGTTACACGCAGGACGGTGGTGTTGGCTACACCTTC. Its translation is CASSYTQDGGVGYTF.

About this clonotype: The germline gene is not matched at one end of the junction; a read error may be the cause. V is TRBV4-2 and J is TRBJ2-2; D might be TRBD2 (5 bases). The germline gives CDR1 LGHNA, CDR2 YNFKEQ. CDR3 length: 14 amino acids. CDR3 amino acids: CASSQEPATGELFF. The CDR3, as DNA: TGTGCCAGCAGCCAAGAGCCGGCGACCGGGGAGCTGTTTTTC.

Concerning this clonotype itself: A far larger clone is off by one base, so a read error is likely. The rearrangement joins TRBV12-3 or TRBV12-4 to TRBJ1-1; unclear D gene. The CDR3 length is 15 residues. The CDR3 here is CASSLGSGIYNEHFF. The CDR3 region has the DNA TGTGCCAGCAGTTTGGGTAGCGGGATCTACAATGAGCATTTCTTC.

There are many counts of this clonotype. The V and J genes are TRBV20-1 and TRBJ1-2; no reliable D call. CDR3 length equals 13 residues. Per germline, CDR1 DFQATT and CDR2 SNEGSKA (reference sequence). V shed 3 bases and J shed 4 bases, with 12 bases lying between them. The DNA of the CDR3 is TGCAGTGCTAGTGTCCCGGGGAGCTATGGCTACACCTTC. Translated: CSASVPGSYGYTF.

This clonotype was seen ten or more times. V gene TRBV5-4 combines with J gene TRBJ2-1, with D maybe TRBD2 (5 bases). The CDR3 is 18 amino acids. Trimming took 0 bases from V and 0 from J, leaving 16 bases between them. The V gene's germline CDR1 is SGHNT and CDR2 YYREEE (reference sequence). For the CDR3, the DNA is TGTGCCAGCAGCTTGGGCCCCGGTGGAGGTAGCTCCTACAATGAGCAGTTCTTC. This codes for CASSLGPGGGSSYNEQFF.

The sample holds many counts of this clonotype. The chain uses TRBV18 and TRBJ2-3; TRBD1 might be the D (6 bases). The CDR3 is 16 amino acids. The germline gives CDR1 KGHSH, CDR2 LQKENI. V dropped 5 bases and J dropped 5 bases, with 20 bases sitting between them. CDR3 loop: CASSAAQGLGKDTQYF. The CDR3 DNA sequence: TGTGCCAGCTCAGCCGCTCAGGGGCTCGGGAAAGATACGCAGTATTTT. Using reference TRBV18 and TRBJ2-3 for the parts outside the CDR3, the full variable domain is NAGVMQNPRHLVRRRGQEARLRCSPMKGHSHVYWYRQLPEEGLKFMVYLQKENIIDESGMPKERFSAEFPKEGPSILRIQQVVRGDSAAYFCASSAAQGLGKDTQYFGPGTRLTVL.

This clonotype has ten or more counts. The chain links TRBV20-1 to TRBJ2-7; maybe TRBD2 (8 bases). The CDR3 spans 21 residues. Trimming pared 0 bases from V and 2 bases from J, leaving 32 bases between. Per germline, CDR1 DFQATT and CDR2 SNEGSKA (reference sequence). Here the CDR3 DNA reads TGCAGTGCTAGAGACACCAACCTTAGGGGGCGCAAGCGGGAGAACCCCTACGAGCAGTACTTC. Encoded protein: CSARDTNLRGRKRENPYEQYF.

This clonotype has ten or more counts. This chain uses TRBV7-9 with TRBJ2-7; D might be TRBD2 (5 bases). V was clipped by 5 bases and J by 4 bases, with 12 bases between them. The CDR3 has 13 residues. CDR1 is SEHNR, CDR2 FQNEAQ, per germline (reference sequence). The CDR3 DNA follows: TGTGCCAGCAGCAGACTACTAACGTACGAGCAGTACTTC. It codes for CASSRLLTYEQYF.

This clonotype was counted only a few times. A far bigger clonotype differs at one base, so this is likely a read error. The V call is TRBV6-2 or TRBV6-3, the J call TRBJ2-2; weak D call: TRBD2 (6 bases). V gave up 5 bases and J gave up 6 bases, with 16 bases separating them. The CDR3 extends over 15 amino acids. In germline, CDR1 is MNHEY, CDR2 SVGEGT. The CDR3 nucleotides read TGTGCCAGCAGTCTCGTCGGGAGTTTCTCCGGGGAGCTGTTTTTT. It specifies CASSLVGSFSGELFF.

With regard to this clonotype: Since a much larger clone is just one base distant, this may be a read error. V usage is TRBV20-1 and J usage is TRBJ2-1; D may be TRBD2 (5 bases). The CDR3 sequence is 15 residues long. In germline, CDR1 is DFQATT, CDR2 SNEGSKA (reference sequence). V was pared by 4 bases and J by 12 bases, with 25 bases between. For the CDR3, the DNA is TGCAGTGCTACTCCCCGACTATCCCTGCCTAAGGGGCAGTTCTTC. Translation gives CSATPRLSLPKGQFF.

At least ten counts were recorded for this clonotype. The CDR3 sequence is CATGGGRTGELFF. DNA of the CDR3: TGTGCCACCGGGGGAGGGCGCACCGGGGAGCTGTTTTTT. This sequence joins TRBV7-9 and TRBJ2-2, with TRBD2 matching 7 bases. Germline CDR1 and CDR2: SEHNR and FQNEAQ (reference sequence). This CDR3 has 13 residues. Germline trimming cut 10 bases from V and 4 bases from J; bases unmatched to any gene: 6.

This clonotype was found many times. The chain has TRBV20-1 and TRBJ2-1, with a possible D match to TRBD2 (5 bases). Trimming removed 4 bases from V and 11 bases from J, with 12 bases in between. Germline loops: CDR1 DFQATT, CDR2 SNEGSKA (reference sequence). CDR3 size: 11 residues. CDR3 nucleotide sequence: TGCAGTGCTAAAGGACCGGGAAAGCAGTTCTTC. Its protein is CSAKGPGKQFF.

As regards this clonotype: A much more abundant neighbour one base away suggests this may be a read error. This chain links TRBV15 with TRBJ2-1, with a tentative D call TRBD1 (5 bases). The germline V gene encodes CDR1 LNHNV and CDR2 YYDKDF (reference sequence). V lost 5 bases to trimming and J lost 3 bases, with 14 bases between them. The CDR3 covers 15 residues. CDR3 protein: CATSWPTELYNEQFF. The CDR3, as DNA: TGTGCCACCAGCTGGCCGACAGAGCTCTACAATGAGCAGTTCTTC.

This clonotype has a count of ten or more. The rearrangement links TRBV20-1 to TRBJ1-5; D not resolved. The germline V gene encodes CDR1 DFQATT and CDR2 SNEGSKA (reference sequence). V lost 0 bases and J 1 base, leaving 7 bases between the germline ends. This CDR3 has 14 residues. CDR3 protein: CSAREGYSNQPQHF. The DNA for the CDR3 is TGCAGTGCTAGAGAAGGTTACAGCAATCAGCCCCAGCATTTT.

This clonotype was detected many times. The CDR3 here is CASSFATDTQYF. In nucleotides, the CDR3 is TGTGCCAGCAGCTTTGCTACAGATACGCAGTATTTT. The V gene is TRBV7-9, the J gene TRBJ2-3; D is unresolved. Germline assignment: CDR1 SEHNR and CDR2 FQNEAQ (reference sequence). V was cut by 3 bases and J by 3 bases, with 4 bases left in between. This CDR3 is built from 12 residues.

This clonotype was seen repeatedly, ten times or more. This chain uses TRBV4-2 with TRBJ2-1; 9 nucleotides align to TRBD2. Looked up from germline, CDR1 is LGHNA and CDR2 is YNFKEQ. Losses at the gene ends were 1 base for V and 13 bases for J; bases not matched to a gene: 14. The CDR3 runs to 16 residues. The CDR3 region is CASSQAGGQREAIQFF. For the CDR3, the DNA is TGTGCCAGCAGCCAAGCCGGGGGGCAGCGGGAGGCCATTCAGTTCTTC.

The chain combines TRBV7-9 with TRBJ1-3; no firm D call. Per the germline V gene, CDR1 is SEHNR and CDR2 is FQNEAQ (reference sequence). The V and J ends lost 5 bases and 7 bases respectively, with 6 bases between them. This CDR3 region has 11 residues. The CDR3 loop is CASSLGNTIYF. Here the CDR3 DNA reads TGTGCCAGCAGCCTCGGGAACACCATATATTTT.